This T cell receptor (beta chain) was captured in a study of Graves' ophthalmopathy and Graves' hyperthyroidism. V shed 6 bases and J shed 2 bases, with 11 bases lying between them. The CDR3 consists of 13 residues. In germline, CDR1 is MNHEY, CDR2 SMNVEV (reference sequence). This clonotype showed up many times. Amplification targeted the TCR beta CDR3 regions, with RNA transcripts as the source material. A first-round RT-PCR used HTBI primers, followed by a second-round multiplex PCR. Via MiXCR, TCRdb re-called the multiplex PCR reads, giving one row per CDR3 protein. Of 450,000 or so distinct CDR3 sequences listed, 13% to 15% were seen once; the top ten hold about 10%.

Sequenced: blood. The clonotype originates from a woman younger than 45 with Graves' ophthalmopathy. The V gene is TRBV27, the J gene TRBJ2-7; tentative D call: TRBD2 (6 bases). CDR3 region: CASRTWRAYEQYF. CDR3 sequence (DNA): TGTGCCAGCAGGACCTGGAGGGCCTACGAGCAGTACTTC.